A single sample is the source of the 24 T cell receptor beta chains below, sequenced in a study of blood T cell repertoires in COVID-19. TCRdb keeps only in-frame clones here, not all; method: immunoSEQ multiplex PCR. The data show some 150,000 clones, more than 80% seen once. Specimen: peripheral blood. All receptors come from a human donor with acute or convalescent COVID-19. The donor label of this sample is uncertain.

J is TRBJ1-4 and V is TRBV7-5. TRBV7-5 is recorded as a pseudogene. The CDR3 is 15 residues long. CDR3 nucleotide sequence: TGTGTCAGAAGCTTAGGGTGCCCGGCTAATGAAAAACTGTTTTTT. Residues: CVRSLGCPANEKLFF.

The V call is TRBV7-9, the J call TRBJ1-2, with D maybe TRBD1 (6 bases). Deletions cut 0 bases from V and 6 bases from J, with 14 bases between. The germline V gene encodes CDR1 SEHNR and CDR2 FQNEAQ (reference sequence). The CDR3 extends over 15 amino acids. The CDR3 coding sequence is TGTGCCAGCAGCTTAGCCCAGGGGATAGTAGATGGCTACACCTTC. It specifies CASSLAQGIVDGYTF.

The V call is TRBV5-1, the J call TRBJ2-7; 12 bases match TRBD1. The CDR3 is 14 residues long. Trimming removed 5 bases from V and 4 bases from J; junction bases left unmatched: 4. Looked up from germline, CDR1 is SGHRS and CDR2 is YFSETQ. The CDR3: CASRLGQGAYEQYF. The DNA for the CDR3 is TGCGCCAGCAGGCTGGGACAGGGGGCTTACGAGCAGTACTTC.

The genes are TRBV2 and TRBJ1-2, with TRBD1 matching 9 bases. CDR1 SNHLY and CDR2 FYNNEI come from the germline V gene. The CDR3 length is 17 residues. The V and J ends lost 8 bases and 0 bases, in that order; junction bases with no gene match: 13. The CDR3 region has the DNA TGTGCCAGCGGACCAAGACAGGGACAGGGAGCTAACTATGGCTACACCTTC. It is translated as CASGPRQGQGANYGYTF.

Here the CDR3 DNA reads TGCGCCAGCAGCCTCAGGGGCGGGGAGACCCAGTACTTC. Protein: CASSLRGGETQYF. The chain links TRBV4-1 to TRBJ2-5; possible D gene TRBD1, 6 bases. The CDR3 totals 13 residues. Per germline, CDR1 MGHRA and CDR2 YSYEKL. The V end was cut by 4 bases, the J end by 5 bases, with 11 bases between.

On this clone itself: One junction end does not reproduce the germline sequence, and a read error may be involved. CDR3 sequence reads: CASNIRGGGAAEQFF. The CDR3 coding sequence is TGTGCCAGTAATATAAGGGGCGGGGGGGCCGCTGAGCAGTTCTTC. This chain uses TRBV19 with TRBJ2-1; 9 nucleotides match TRBD2. Per the germline V gene, CDR1 is LNHDA and CDR2 is SQIVND (reference sequence). The CDR3 runs 15 residues.

The V call is TRBV19, the J call TRBJ1-2; no clear D gene. CDR3 length: 13 residues. Trimming left V 3 bases short and J 1 base short, with 6 bases between. The germline V gene has CDR1 LNHDA and CDR2 SQIVND (reference sequence). The CDR3 nucleotides read TGTGCCAGTAGTATTGGGAGTAACTATGGCTACACCTTC. This encodes CASSIGSNYGYTF.

The chain employs TRBV19 and TRBJ2-3; D gene ambiguous. Trimming left V 3 bases short and J 1 base short, with 11 bases between. Germline V lookup: CDR1 LNHDA, CDR2 SQIVND (reference sequence). The CDR3 totals 15 residues. CDR3 amino acids: CASSIGRWGTDTQYF. CDR3 nucleotides: TGTGCCAGTAGTATCGGCAGGTGGGGCACAGATACGCAGTATTTT. The full variable domain, in which reference TRBV19 and TRBJ2-3 provide the parts outside the CDR3, is DGGITQSPKYLFRKEGQNVTLSCEQNLNHDAMYWYRQDPGQGLRLIYYSQIVNDFQKGDIAEGYSVSREKKESFPLTVTSAQKNPTAFYLCASSIGRWGTDTQYFGPGTRLTVL.

The chain links TRBV6-5 to TRBJ2-2; D is ambiguous. Germline V gene lookup returns CDR1 MNHEY and CDR2 SVGAGI. The CDR3 sequence is 14 residues long. Trimming shortened V by 2 bases and J by 5 bases, and 9 bases separated the two germline ends. DNA of the CDR3: TGTGCCAGCAGTTACAACGGTCAAACCGGGGAGCTGTTTTTT. It specifies CASSYNGQTGELFF.

The J gene is TRBJ1-5, the V gene TRBV6-1; D might be TRBD1 (5 bases). V lost 2 bases and J 3 bases, leaving 17 bases between the germline ends. The CDR3 is made up of 17 amino acids. Germline CDR1 MNHNS, CDR2 SASEGT. CDR3 sequence reads: CASSESWGRVYNQPQHF. The CDR3 nucleotides are TGTGCCAGCAGTGAAAGCTGGGGCCGCGTGTACAATCAGCCCCAGCATTTT.

This chain uses TRBV7-9 with TRBJ1-1, with 7 bases aligning to TRBD1. The CDR3 is 15 residues long. CDR1 and CDR2 from the germline V gene are SEHNR and FQNEAQ (reference sequence). J lost 2 bases, V lost 5 bases, and 8 bases had no gene match. The CDR3 sequence: CASSLRGQPNTEAFF. The CDR3 region has the DNA TGTGCCAGCAGCCTTCGGGGACAGCCTAACACTGAAGCTTTCTTT.

The V call is TRBV7-9, the J call TRBJ2-7; 9 bases fit TRBD1. Germline values: CDR1 SEHNR, CDR2 FQNEAQ (reference sequence). V trimming: 4 bases; J trimming: 3 bases; junction bases outside the gene matches: 16. This CDR3 is 18 amino acids long. The CDR3 loop is CASSSDRGSEVRFYEQYF. The DNA of the CDR3 is TGTGCCAGCAGCTCCGACAGGGGGTCCGAAGTGCGGTTCTACGAGCAGTACTTC.

This chain links TRBV7-8 with TRBJ1-3; no definite D call. The CDR3 totals 14 residues. The germline CDR1 and CDR2 sequences are SGHVS and FQNEAQ. V was clipped by 1 base and J by 2 bases, with 6 bases between them. The CDR3 reads CASSLGIAGNTIYF. CDR3 coding DNA: TGTGCCAGCAGCTTAGGTATTGCTGGAAACACCATATATTTT. The complete variable domain, with remaining parts taken from reference TRBV7-8 and TRBJ1-3, reads GAGVSQSPRYKVAKRGQDVALRCDPISGHVSLFWYQQALGQGPEFLTYFQNEAQLDKSGLPSDRFFAERPEGSVSTLKIQRTQQEDSAVYLCASSLGIAGNTIYFGEGSWLTVV.

This clone has a single count. The chain is built from TRBV11-3 and TRBJ2-1; TRBD2 is a possible D gene (5 bases). The V gene's germline CDR1 is SGHNT and CDR2 YENEEA. Trimming removed 4 bases at V and 6 bases at J, with 13 bases between. The CDR3 length is 14 residues. CDR3 region: CASSSPDFFNEQFF. The CDR3 DNA follows: TGTGCCAGCAGCTCCCCGGACTTCTTCAATGAGCAGTTCTTC.

This clone has only one observation. V usage is TRBV2 and J usage is TRBJ2-3, with TRBD2 identical over 16 bases. The V gene end was trimmed by 8 bases and the J gene end by 6 bases; junction bases not matched to a gene: 5. This CDR3 region has 15 residues. CDR1 and CDR2 (germline): SNHLY, FYNNEI. The CDR3 protein is CASGTSGGAADTQYF. The CDR3 nucleotides are TGTGCCAGCGGGACTAGCGGGGGGGCAGCCGATACGCAGTATTTT.

The genes are TRBV9 and TRBJ1-2; 8 bases map to TRBD1. The V and J ends lost 3 bases and 12 bases, in that order; junction bases with no gene match: 16. CDR3 length equals 15 residues. Germline assignment: CDR1 SGDLS and CDR2 YYNGEE. In DNA form, the CDR3 reads TGTGCCAGCAGCGGCTCGGTGACCCGGACAGGGAGAGACACCTTC. This encodes CASSGSVTRTGRDTF.

The rearrangement uses TRBV24-1 and TRBJ2-1; TRBD1 matches at 9 bases. After removal of 2 bases from V and 4 bases from J, the junction contained 2 bases not matched to a gene. Looked up from germline, CDR1 is KGHDR and CDR2 is SFDVKD. The CDR3 has 15 residues. The CDR3 protein is CATSDYGTGYNEQFF. The CDR3 DNA reads TGTGCCACCAGTGATTACGGGACAGGGTACAATGAGCAGTTCTTC.

This clone was seen a single time. This sequence joins TRBV19 and TRBJ2-7, with 9 bases aligning to TRBD1. J was trimmed by 6 bases and V by 5 bases; bases with no gene match: 11. The CDR3 is 15 amino acids. CDR1 LNHDA and CDR2 SQIVND come from the germline V gene (reference sequence). As DNA, the CDR3 is TGTGCCAGTAGTGCCCCCGGGACAGGGATCGTCGAGCAGTACTTC. Translating it yields CASSAPGTGIVEQYF.

V gene TRBV10-1 combines with J gene TRBJ1-1, with no clear D. The germline gives CDR1 WNHNN, CDR2 SYGVQD (reference sequence). V gave up 6 bases and J gave up 4 bases, with 12 bases separating them. The CDR3 has 13 residues. The CDR3 loop is CASRAGGGTEAFF. In DNA, the CDR3 is TGCGCCAGCAGAGCCGGCGGAGGCACTGAAGCTTTCTTT.

This rearrangement joins TRBV27 to TRBJ2-1, with 8 bases lining up with TRBD1. Trimming at V came to 7 bases and at J to 2 bases, leaving 7 bases not matched to a gene. The CDR3 runs 15 residues. From germline, CDR1 is MNHEY and CDR2 SMNVEV (reference sequence). This chain's CDR3 is CASTLGTGAYNEQFF. The CDR3 DNA sequence: TGTGCCAGCACTCTGGGGACAGGAGCCTACAATGAGCAGTTCTTC.

In this sample, this clone turned up a few times. The chain uses TRBV27 and TRBJ1-1; TRBD1 might be the D (6 bases). This CDR3 spans 16 amino acids. V was clipped by 2 bases and J by 7 bases, with 20 bases between them. Per the germline V gene, CDR1 is MNHEY and CDR2 is SMNVEV (reference sequence). The CDR3: CASSLKRTGRPGEAFF. The CDR3, as DNA: TGTGCCAGCAGTTTAAAGAGAACAGGGAGACCAGGTGAAGCTTTCTTT.

The chain is built from TRBV2 and TRBJ1-2; TRBD1 is a possible D gene (5 bases). Germline V gene data show CDR1 as SNHLY and CDR2 as FYNNEI. There are 14 residues in the CDR3. The V and J ends lost 4 bases and 4 bases respectively, with 13 bases between them. The CDR3 DNA is TGTGCCAGCAGTGGGCAGGCCAGGGCCTATGGCTACACCTTC. It translates to CASSGQARAYGYTF.

This clone has a single count. The chain is built from TRBV19 and TRBJ1-1, with no clear D. Deletions cut 3 bases from V and 4 bases from J, with 12 bases between. This CDR3 spans 14 amino acids. Germline values: CDR1 LNHDA, CDR2 SQIVND (reference sequence). CDR3 coding DNA: TGTGCCAGTAGTATGTTGCTGGGGAGCACTGAAGCTTTCTTT. It translates to CASSMLLGSTEAFF.

The rearrangement joins TRBV6-5 to TRBJ1-2; 8 positions agree with TRBD1. With 2 bases clipped from V and 7 bases from J, the junction kept 6 bases outside the gene matches. This CDR3 contains 14 residues. Germline-derived CDR1 and CDR2 are MNHEY and SVGAGI. The CDR3 sequence is CASSYLDRVSGYTF. The CDR3 DNA sequence: TGTGCCAGCAGTTACCTGGACAGGGTTTCTGGCTACACCTTC.